This T cell receptor beta chain was sequenced during a study of blood T cell repertoires in COVID-19. Overall study: Collection of acute and convalescent COVID-19 samples took place in the United States, Italy and Spain.

CDR1 is SEHNR, CDR2 FQNEAQ, per germline (reference sequence). CDR3 length equals 16 residues. Trimming removed 2 bases at V and 2 bases at J, with 15 bases between. Assay: immunoSEQ multiplex PCR; the TCRdb copy retains only in-frame clones and omits some. Among more than 110,000 clones listed, approximately 90% were seen once. Sample: peripheral blood. This TCR was sampled from a woman aged 40 to 55 with acute or convalescent COVID-19. V gene TRBV7-9 combines with J gene TRBJ1-2, with D perhaps TRBD1 (5 bases). The CDR3: CASSLLDSPYNYGYTF. Written as DNA, the CDR3 is TGTGCCAGCAGCTTATTAGACAGCCCTTACAACTATGGCTACACCTTC.